Presented here are 29 T cell receptor beta chains from one specimen sequenced in a study of early T cells in non-severe SARS-CoV-2 infection. TCRdb analysed the 5' RACE reads with MiXCR anew, one entry per CDR3 protein. The sample lists 74,000 or so distinct CDR3 sequences; roughly 11% were seen once. Sequencing was done on a sample of whole blood. The source is an adult who was a healthcare worker with PCR-confirmed SARS-CoV-2 infection or an uninfected control (not recorded which).

This clonotype occurred a few times. CDR3 DNA: TGTGCCAGCAGCCAAGGTACGGAATATAGCAATCAGCCCCAGCATTTT. Amino acids: CASSQGTEYSNQPQHF. V gene TRBV3-1 combines with J gene TRBJ1-5; D gene uncertain. Trimming removed 1 base from V and 0 bases from J, with 10 bases in between. CDR3 length: 16 residues. Germline V gene sequence: CDR1 LGHDT, CDR2 YNNKEL (reference sequence).

This clonotype came up many times. The V and J genes are TRBV29-1 and TRBJ2-3, with TRBD2 identical over 10 bases. Germline CDR1 and CDR2: SQVTM and ANQGSEA. This CDR3 comprises 16 residues. V lost 4 bases and J lost 1; bases outside the gene matches: 8. CDR3 residues: CSVAGSGTSGTDTQYF. Here the CDR3 DNA reads TGCAGCGTTGCAGGATCCGGGACTAGCGGCACAGATACGCAGTATTTT.

This clonotype was detected many times. The V and J genes are TRBV7-9 and TRBJ2-5; D might be TRBD1 (6 bases). This CDR3 comprises 15 residues. V was cut by 1 base and J by 10 bases, with 19 bases left in between. Germline V gives CDR1 SEHNR, CDR2 FQNEAQ (reference sequence). The CDR3 DNA reads TGTGCCAGCAGCTTAGTCGGCAGCGGACCAGGGGACCAGTACTTC. Protein: CASSLVGSGPGDQYF.

As concerns this clonotype: At one end, the junction sequence differs from germline, possibly due to a read error. The rearrangement joins TRBV7-7 to TRBJ2-6, with a weak D call TRBD1 (6 bases). Germline CDR1 is SSHAT and CDR2 is FNYEAQ (reference sequence). The length of the CDR3 is 16 residues. CDR3 region: CASSLAPGTSLNVLTF. The CDR3 DNA reads TGTGCTAGCAGCTTAGCTCCCGGGACATCATTAAACGTCCTGACTTTC.

The sample holds many counts of this clonotype. V usage is TRBV29-1 and J usage is TRBJ2-1, with 11 bases identical to TRBD2. With 0 bases clipped from V and 5 bases from J, the junction kept 9 bases outside the gene matches. Germline V gene sequence: CDR1 SQVTM, CDR2 ANQGSEA. This CDR3 has 17 amino acids. CDR3 region: CSVEDGLAGGINNEQFF. The CDR3, as DNA: TGCAGCGTTGAAGATGGGCTAGCGGGGGGAATAAACAATGAGCAGTTCTTC.

The table lists this clonotype with a few counts. The V gene is TRBV4-2, the J gene TRBJ1-4; D is undetermined. The germline V gene encodes CDR1 LGHNA and CDR2 YNFKEQ. Trimming cost V 0 bases and J 7 bases, with 12 bases left between them. The CDR3 contains 15 residues. This chain's CDR3 is CASSQEADRAEKLFF. Here the CDR3 DNA reads TGTGCCAGCAGCCAAGAGGCGGACCGGGCTGAAAAACTGTTTTTT.

This clonotype was detected ten times or more. V is TRBV12-3 or TRBV12-4 and J is TRBJ1-5; 12 bases line up with TRBD1. This CDR3 region has 16 residues. V was clipped by 6 bases and J by 3 bases; unmatched bases: 6. CDR3 nucleotides: TGTGCCAGCAGGAACCGGGACAGGGGGCCCAATCAGCCCCAGCATTTT. This encodes CASRNRDRGPNQPQHF.

This clonotype was detected only a few times. The J gene is TRBJ2-2, the V gene TRBV12-3 or TRBV12-4, with D perhaps given as TRBD1 or TRBD2 (7 bases each). V was clipped by 6 bases and J by 7 bases, with 15 bases between them. The CDR3 consists of 14 residues. Written as DNA, the CDR3 is TGTGCCAGCAGCGAAACAGGGGACTACGGGGAGCTGTTTTTT. This encodes CASSETGDYGELFF.

The gene calls are TRBV7-9 and TRBJ1-1; no clear D gene. The CDR3 spans 11 residues. Trimming left V 5 bases short and J 1 base short, with 2 bases between. Germline V gene lookup returns CDR1 SEHNR and CDR2 FQNEAQ (reference sequence). CDR3 nucleotides: TGTGCCAGCAGCGCGAACACTGAAGCTTTCTTT. Translating it yields CASSANTEAFF.

J is TRBJ1-5 and V is TRBV6-6, with unresolved D. This CDR3 has 14 residues. V dropped 6 bases and J dropped 1 base, with 10 bases sitting between them. Germline lookup yields CDR1 MNHNY and CDR2 SVGAGI (reference sequence). This chain's CDR3 is CASSLRASNQPQHF. Here the CDR3 DNA reads TGTGCCAGCAGCCTCCGTGCGAGCAATCAGCCCCAGCATTTT.

In the case of this clonotype: The conserved final phenylalanine or tryptophan is absent from the CDR3, which likely points to a read error. The DNA is left out, because the CDR3 cannot be placed on it with certainty; the CDR3 is given as TCRdb lists it. V is TRBV5-1 and J is TRBJ2-7; the table's TRBD1 call for D was not verified on the DNA. The CDR3 is 12 amino acids long, termini counted. Germline CDR1 is SGHRS and CDR2 is YFSETQ. This CDR3 is CASSLAGSGRRD.

This clonotype was seen only a few times. This chain links TRBV10-2 with TRBJ1-2, with 7 positions matching TRBD1. Germline loops: CDR1 WSHSY, CDR2 SAAADI. The V segment lost 6 bases and the J segment 3 bases; nucleotides outside the gene matches: 4. The CDR3 loop spans 13 amino acids. The chain's CDR3 is CASSDRAHYGYTF. The CDR3 DNA is TGCGCCAGCAGCGACAGGGCCCACTATGGCTACACCTTC.

This clonotype was picked up many times. V usage is TRBV5-1 and J usage is TRBJ2-3; no definite D call. The CDR3 has 14 amino acids. Trimming removed 2 bases from V and 2 bases from J, with 9 bases in between. Germline V gene data show CDR1 as SGHRS and CDR2 as YFSETQ. The CDR3: CASSLRPNTDTQYF. The CDR3 DNA reads TGCGCCAGCAGCTTAAGACCGAACACAGATACGCAGTATTTT.

The V and J genes are TRBV5-8 and TRBJ2-1, with D possibly being TRBD2 (6 bases). The germline gives CDR1 SGHTS, CDR2 YDEGEE. V was shortened by 4 bases and J by 9 bases, with 20 bases between the two germline ends. The CDR3 consists of 15 residues. The DNA for the CDR3 is TGTGCCAGCAGCCCCCGGGGTAGCGGCTTCTTTGAGCAGTTCTTC. Translating gives CASSPRGSGFFEQFF.

This clonotype appeared many times. The chain employs TRBV2 and TRBJ1-6, with D unresolved. With 3 bases removed from V and 9 bases from J, the gap between germline ends came to 15 bases. The germline V gene has CDR1 SNHLY and CDR2 FYNNEI. The CDR3 has 15 amino acids. CDR3 residues: CASSDGQKLGSPLHF. The CDR3 nucleotides read TGTGCCAGCAGTGACGGGCAAAAACTCGGTTCACCCCTCCACTTT.

This chain joins TRBV3-1 and TRBJ2-1; D not certain. The V gene's germline CDR1 is LGHDT and CDR2 YNNKEL (reference sequence). Deletions cut 3 bases from V and 8 bases from J, with 8 bases between. The CDR3 extends over 12 amino acids. The CDR3 loop reads CASSQDPHEQFF. The CDR3 DNA follows: TGTGCCAGCAGCCAGGATCCCCATGAGCAGTTCTTC.

This clonotype was recorded at least ten times. The rearrangement links TRBV7-2 to TRBJ2-4, with 7 positions matching TRBD2. Germline V gene sequence: CDR1 SGHTA, CDR2 FQGNSA. This CDR3 has 15 residues. The V segment lost 4 bases and the J segment 2 bases; nucleotides outside the gene matches: 5. CDR3 in amino acids: CASSSRTSSKNIQYF. The CDR3, as DNA: TGTGCCAGCAGCTCCCGGACTAGTTCCAAAAACATTCAGTACTTC.

The sample holds many counts of this clonotype. The chain couples TRBV5-4 to TRBJ2-3, with D possibly TRBD2 on 5 matching bases. Germline CDR1 SGHNT, CDR2 YYREEE (reference sequence). This CDR3 has 12 amino acids. The germline V and J ends were trimmed by 0 bases and 8 bases, with 7 bases remaining between them. CDR3 sequence (DNA): TGTGCCAGCAGCTTGGACGCGGGTACGCAGTATTTT. Amino acid sequence: CASSLDAGTQYF.

This clonotype showed up many times. The rearrangement uses TRBV2 and TRBJ2-3, with D tentatively TRBD1 (7 bases). Germline CDR1 is SNHLY and CDR2 is FYNNEI. The V and J ends lost 4 bases and 1 base respectively, with 12 bases between them. This CDR3 contains 15 residues. Here the CDR3 reads CASSAQGTRTDTQYF. The CDR3 region has the DNA TGTGCCAGCAGTGCACAGGGGACTCGCACAGATACGCAGTATTTT.

This clonotype was seen repeatedly, ten times or more. The genes are TRBV6-5 and TRBJ1-1; D is unresolved. V lost 5 bases and J 3 bases, leaving 10 bases between the germline ends. CDR3 size: 13 residues. Germline lookup yields CDR1 MNHEY and CDR2 SVGAGI. The CDR3 DNA follows: TGTGCCAGCAGTCGGAGTACGGACACTGAAGCTTTCTTT. Translated: CASSRSTDTEAFF.

This clonotype was recorded once. Given a much more abundant clone one base away, this may be a read error. The V and J genes are TRBV2 and TRBJ2-2; D assignment may be TRBD1 or TRBD2 (6 bases each). Germline CDR1 and CDR2: SNHLY and FYNNEI. This CDR3 is 15 amino acids long. The CDR3 region is CASSGSGGFTGELSF. DNA of the CDR3: TGTGCCAGCAGTGGTTCCGGGGGCTTCACCGGGGAGCTGTCTTTT.

This clonotype came up many times. The chain combines TRBV5-1 with TRBJ2-3, with D possibly being TRBD2 (6 bases). Trimming took off 3 bases at V and 4 bases at J, with 12 bases between the two ends. The CDR3 consists of 14 residues. CDR1 SGHRS and CDR2 YFSETQ come from the germline V gene. This chain's CDR3 is CASSSTGVADTQYF. The CDR3 DNA reads TGCGCCAGCAGCTCTACGGGGGTCGCAGATACGCAGTATTTT.

There are many counts of this clonotype. The gene calls are TRBV12-3 or TRBV12-4 and TRBJ2-3; D is ambiguous. V lost 3 bases and J lost 6, with 4 bases in between. This CDR3 is 11 amino acids long. The CDR3 DNA reads TGTGCCAGCAGTTTGAGCGATACGCAGTATTTT. It yields the protein CASSLSDTQYF.

This clonotype appeared many times. The chain has TRBV19 and TRBJ2-3, with 13 bases fitting TRBD2. The CDR3 covers 20 residues. The germline V gene has CDR1 LNHDA and CDR2 SQIVND (reference sequence). The J segment lost 3 bases and the V segment lost 6 bases, leaving 18 bases of the junction unmatched. CDR3 in DNA: TGTGCCAGTAGAAACACAGACCACCGGACTAGCGGGAGTTTTACAGATACGCAGTATTTT. Translating it yields CASRNTDHRTSGSFTDTQYF.

This clonotype has a count of ten or more. V and J are TRBV24-1 and TRBJ2-1, with 10 bases identical to TRBD2. The CDR3 has 16 amino acids. V dropped 3 bases and J dropped 9; count of bases not matched to a gene: 10. The germline V gene has CDR1 KGHDR and CDR2 SFDVKD. Written as DNA, the CDR3 is TGTGCCACCAGTGATCAGAGCGGGAGGGCGGGCGGTGAGCAGTTCTTC. Translated: CATSDQSGRAGGEQFF.

This clonotype was observed at least ten times. The chain uses TRBV9 and TRBJ1-2; D ambiguous. Germline CDR1 SGDLS, CDR2 YYNGEE. Trimming shortened V by 6 bases and J by 7 bases, and 22 bases separated the two germline ends. The CDR3 runs 15 residues. The CDR3 protein is CASTSAPNRDFGYTF. The DNA of the CDR3 is TGTGCCAGCACCTCAGCCCCCAACAGAGACTTTGGCTACACCTTC.

The chain links TRBV6-5 to TRBJ1-2, with D perhaps TRBD1 (6 bases). CDR1 MNHEY and CDR2 SVGAGI come from the germline V gene. The V end was cut by 7 bases, the J end by 0 bases, with 12 bases between. This CDR3 spans 14 amino acids. The CDR3 protein is CASTRGQANYGYTF. The CDR3 region has the DNA TGTGCCAGCACCCGGGGGCAGGCTAACTATGGCTACACCTTC.

Ten or more counts support this clonotype. CDR3 nucleotides: TGTGCCACCAGTGATAGTGCCAGGGTCACCGGGGAGCTGTTTTTT. This translates into CATSDSARVTGELFF. The chain is built from TRBV24-1 and TRBJ2-2, with TRBD1 as a possible D gene (5 bases). Germline CDR1 reads KGHDR; CDR2 reads SFDVKD. CDR3 size: 15 residues. Trimming took off 3 bases at V and 4 bases at J, with 11 bases between the two ends.

This clonotype was seen repeatedly, ten times or more. V is TRBV3-1 and J is TRBJ1-4; a possible D gene is TRBD1 (5 bases). The V and J ends lost 1 base and 7 bases respectively, with 13 bases between them. Germline V gives CDR1 LGHDT, CDR2 YNNKEL (reference sequence). There are 15 residues in the CDR3. CDR3 in DNA: TGTGCCAGCAGCCAAGTCCTGGGGGACGGTGAAAAACTGTTTTTT. This translates into CASSQVLGDGEKLFF.